Below, 6 T cell receptor beta chains from the same sample are listed, as sequenced in a study of shared clonotypes between healthy human individuals. Here immunoSEQ multiplex PCR was the method, and the copy in TCRdb shows in-frame clones only, minus some. The sample includes about 2.4 million clones, just over 90% of them seen just once. The sample was naive CD4+ T cells sorted from blood. Regarding subset: CD45RA+ positively selected. These receptors came from a man aged 18 to 35 in good health.

The gene calls are TRBV18 and TRBJ1-3; D unclear. V was clipped by 2 bases and J by 0 bases, with 11 bases between them. CDR1 and CDR2 (germline): KGHSH, LQKENI. This CDR3 comprises 16 residues. The CDR3 reads CASSPTRDLSGNTIYF. The CDR3 DNA is TGTGCCAGCTCACCAACAAGGGATCTCTCTGGAAACACCATATATTTT.

The chain combines TRBV6-5 with TRBJ2-1; D remains unclear. CDR3 length: 14 residues. Germline loops: CDR1 MNHEY, CDR2 SVGAGI. Trimming shortened V by 7 bases and J by 7 bases, and 17 bases separated the two germline ends. The CDR3 region is CASNISPGRNEQFF. Here the CDR3 DNA reads TGTGCCAGCAACATCTCCCCCGGCAGGAATGAGCAGTTCTTC.

As to this clone: The sample has other DNA sequences that encode this CDR3 too. The chain carries TRBV10-3 and TRBJ2-7; D unresolved. Trimming removed 2 bases from V and 0 bases from J, with 8 bases in between. This CDR3 is built from 14 residues. Germline V lookup: CDR1 ENHRY, CDR2 SYGVKD. In DNA, the CDR3 is TGTGCCATCAGTGAGGGCCCGAGCTCCTACGAGCAGTACTTC. Protein product: CAISEGPSSYEQYF.

The chain couples TRBV9 to TRBJ1-4, with 8 bases fitting TRBD1. The V segment lost 3 bases and the J segment 7 bases; nucleotides outside the gene matches: 8. This CDR3 has 15 residues. Germline V gives CDR1 SGDLS, CDR2 YYNGEE. CDR3 DNA: TGTGCCAGCAGCGCGTTACAGGGGGTCGGTGAAAAACTGTTTTTT. Its translation: CASSALQGVGEKLFF.

The rearrangement joins TRBV14 to TRBJ2-3; possibly TRBD1 for D (5 bases). The CDR3 loop spans 13 amino acids. Germline CDR1 SGHDN, CDR2 FVKESK. V was clipped by 3 bases and J by 4 bases, with 8 bases between them. CDR3 residues: CASSHPGPDTQYF. CDR3 DNA: TGTGCCAGCAGCCACCCAGGGCCAGATACGCAGTATTTT.

The rearrangement uses TRBV19 and TRBJ2-1, with 8 positions matching TRBD2. The CDR3 contains 15 residues. The V segment lost 2 bases and the J segment 8 bases; nucleotides outside the gene matches: 8. Germline CDR1 and CDR2: LNHDA and SQIVND (reference sequence). In nucleotides, the CDR3 is TGTGCCAGTAGTATAAGCGGGACTAGTGTCTATGAGCAGTTCTTC. Encoded protein: CASSISGTSVYEQFF. The full variable domain, its missing parts supplied by reference TRBV19 and TRBJ2-1, is DGGITQSPKYLFRKEGQNVTLSCEQNLNHDAMYWYRQDPGQGLRLIYYSQIVNDFQKGDIAEGYSVSREKKESFPLTVTSAQKNPTAFYLCASSISGTSVYEQFFGPGTRLTVL.